A single TCR beta chain is shown here with its context. The antigen remains unidentified. This entry belongs to a study of memory CD4+ T cells and cytomegalovirus serostatus. Single viable CD3+CD4+CD8-CD45RO+ cells were sorted as the memory CD4+ T cells. Positive selection with CD4 microbeads enriched total CD4+ T cells. V dropped 1 base and J dropped 4; count of bases not matched to a gene: 8. The CDR3 has 17 amino acids. Per germline, CDR1 SEHNR and CDR2 FQNEAQ (reference sequence). Authors' data handling: After removing out-of-frame reads, approximately 2.2 million distinct TCRbeta sequences remained. Sequencing used immunoSEQ multiplex PCR; TCRdb keeps in-frame clones, though not all of them. V, J and clone size were drawn from that table, and D and trimming were deduced from the DNA. In the table there are about 46,000 clones, 60% to 80% of which are singletons. Regarding the study as a whole: A US-trained random forest predicted CMV serostatus with median AUC around 0.91. Each of approximately 63 CMV-associated TCRbeta sequences occurred in one to five individuals.

V is TRBV7-9 and J is TRBJ2-3; 10 nucleotides line up with TRBD2. The sequence came from an adult in good health and CMV-seronegative. The source material was memory CD4+ T cells from blood. The CDR3, as DNA: TGTGCCAGCAGCTTAGGGCGGCTAGCGGGGGTTTCAGATACGCAGTATTTT. This translates into CASSLGRLAGVSDTQYF.